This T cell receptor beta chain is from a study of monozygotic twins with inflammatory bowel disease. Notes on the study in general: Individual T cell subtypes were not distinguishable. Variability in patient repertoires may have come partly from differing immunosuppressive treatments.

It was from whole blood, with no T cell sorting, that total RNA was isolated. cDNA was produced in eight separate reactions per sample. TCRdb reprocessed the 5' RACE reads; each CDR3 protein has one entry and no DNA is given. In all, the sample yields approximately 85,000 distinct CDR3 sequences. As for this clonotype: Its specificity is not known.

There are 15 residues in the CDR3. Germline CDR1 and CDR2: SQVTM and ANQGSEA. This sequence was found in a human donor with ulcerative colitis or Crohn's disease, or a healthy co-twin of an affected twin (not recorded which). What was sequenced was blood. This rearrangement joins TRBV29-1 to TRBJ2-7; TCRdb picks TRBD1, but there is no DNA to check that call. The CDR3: CSVKFGAGGMNEQYF.